Below are 29 T cell receptor beta chains sequenced from a single sample in a study of cytomegalovirus exposure and HLA in healthy donors. The study ran its PCR with 60 Vbeta and 13 Jbeta primers. Assay used: immunoSEQ multiplex PCR; TCRdb lists only in-frame clones, some missing. The data hold around 150,000 clones, with 84% observed a single time. What was sequenced was PBMCs. The source is a boy under 10 years old in good health and CMV-seronegative.

This clone has a handful of counts. The chain uses TRBV7-2 and TRBJ1-2, with a tentative D call TRBD1 (6 bases). Per germline, CDR1 SGHTA and CDR2 FQGNSA. The V gene lost 1 base and the J gene lost 6 bases, with 12 bases spanning the gap. This CDR3 is 14 amino acids long. The CDR3 sequence is CASSLDRARNGYTF. The DNA for the CDR3 is TGTGCCAGCAGCTTAGACAGGGCCAGAAATGGCTACACCTTC. Full variable domain (outside the CDR3, taken from reference TRBV7-2 and TRBJ1-2): GAGVSQSPSNKVTEKGKDVELRCDPISGHTALYWYRQSLGQGLEFLIYFQGNSAPDKSGLPSDRFSAERTGGSVSTLTIQRTQQEDSAVYLCASSLDRARNGYTFGSGTRLTVV.

V is TRBV7-9 and J is TRBJ2-1; no clear D. The CDR3 loop spans 12 amino acids. V was shortened by 7 bases and J by 8 bases, with 12 bases between the two germline ends. Germline assignment: CDR1 SEHNR and CDR2 FQNEAQ (reference sequence). The chain's CDR3 is CASNPQADEQFF. CDR3 sequence (DNA): TGTGCCAGCAACCCCCAGGCCGATGAGCAGTTCTTC.

This clone has a single count. The gene calls are TRBV4-1 and TRBJ2-3; 16 nucleotides align to TRBD2. This CDR3 contains 20 residues. Per germline, CDR1 MGHRA and CDR2 YSYEKL. The ends lost 1 base at V and 2 bases at J; junction bases unmatched: 9. The CDR3 protein is CASSQAPAGTSGGATDTQYF. In nucleotides, the CDR3 is TGCGCCAGCAGCCAAGCGCCGGCCGGGACTAGCGGGGGGGCCACAGATACGCAGTATTTT.

The chain joins TRBV7-8 to TRBJ2-3, with TRBD2 identical over 14 bases. The CDR3 length is 18 residues. The V segment lost 5 bases and the J segment 2 bases; nucleotides outside the gene matches: 9. Germline V gene lookup returns CDR1 SGHVS and CDR2 FQNEAQ. Written as DNA, the CDR3 is TGTGCCAGCAGCCGGACTAGCGGGAGGTGGTTTGACACAGATACGCAGTATTTT. As protein: CASSRTSGRWFDTDTQYF.

Notes on this clone: Additional DNA sequences in this sample encode the identical CDR3. This rearrangement joins TRBV19 to TRBJ1-5, with 7 bases lining up with TRBD1. The CDR3 extends over 15 amino acids. Trimming removed 8 bases from V and 0 bases from J; junction bases left unmatched: 7. Germline V CDR1 and CDR2: LNHDA, SQIVND (reference sequence). Written as DNA, the CDR3 is TGTGCCAGTGCGTCGACAGGGTTTAGCAATCAGCCCCAGCATTTT. Its translation: CASASTGFSNQPQHF.

The chain combines TRBV2 with TRBJ2-7, with 9 nucleotides matching TRBD1. Per germline, CDR1 SNHLY and CDR2 FYNNEI. The CDR3 length is 11 residues. V lost 6 bases to trimming and J lost 7 bases; unmatched junction nucleotides: 1. The CDR3: CASRGTGEQYF. The DNA for the CDR3 is TGTGCCAGCAGAGGGACAGGGGAGCAGTACTTC.

The J gene is TRBJ1-1, the V gene TRBV5-1; tentatively, D is TRBD1 (6 bases). The CDR3 loop spans 13 amino acids. CDR1 and CDR2 (germline): SGHRS, YFSETQ. Trimming stripped 4 bases from V and 8 bases from J, with 15 bases between. The CDR3 loop reads CASSLSFDREAFF. CDR3 coding DNA: TGCGCCAGCAGCCTTAGTTTTGACAGGGAAGCTTTCTTT.

This clone showed up just a few times. V gene TRBV18 combines with J gene TRBJ2-7; a weak D match, TRBD2 (5 bases). The CDR3 extends over 15 amino acids. Germline CDR1 reads KGHSH; CDR2 reads LQKENI. Trimming pared 2 bases from V and 2 bases from J, leaving 13 bases between. CDR3 protein: CASSPSAGTTYEQYF. The CDR3 coding sequence is TGTGCCAGCTCACCATCGGCGGGCACCACCTACGAGCAGTACTTC.

In this sample, this clone turned up once. The J gene is TRBJ2-1, the V gene TRBV7-2; 12 bases are shared with TRBD2. Trimming took 4 bases from V and 6 from J; bases not matched to a gene: 4. CDR1 and CDR2 from the germline V gene are SGHTA and FQGNSA. The CDR3 contains 15 residues. This chain's CDR3 is CASSSGLAGLNEQFF. For the CDR3, the DNA is TGTGCCAGCAGCTCGGGACTAGCGGGCCTCAATGAGCAGTTCTTC.

The chain employs TRBV5-6 and TRBJ1-6; D gene ambiguous. The CDR3 is 13 amino acids. CDR1 is SGHDT and CDR2 is YYEEEE in the germline V gene. The germline V and J ends were trimmed by 4 bases and 10 bases, with 12 bases remaining between them. For the CDR3, the DNA is TGTGCCAGCAGCCCGGGCCGGAGGTCACCCCTCCACTTT. This encodes CASSPGRRSPLHF.

The chain combines TRBV7-9 with TRBJ2-7; 7 positions agree with TRBD1. Germline V gene lookup returns CDR1 SEHNR and CDR2 FQNEAQ (reference sequence). CDR3 length equals 15 residues. J lost 2 bases, V lost 5 bases, and 9 bases had no gene match. The CDR3 loop is CASSEGTVLTYEQYF. The CDR3 bases are TGTGCCAGCAGCGAAGGGACAGTCCTAACCTACGAGCAGTACTTC. Looking up the rest from reference TRBV7-9 and TRBJ2-7 gives the full variable domain: DTGVSQNPRHKITKRGQNVTFRCDPISEHNRLYWYRQTLGQGPEFLTYFQNEAQLEKSRLLSDRFSAERPKGSFSTLEIQRTEQGDSAMYLCASSEGTVLTYEQYFGPGTRLTVT.

For this clone: Other DNA sequences in this sample translate to the same CDR3. The chain is built from TRBV5-1 and TRBJ1-5, with TRBD1 identical over 8 bases. After removal of 3 bases from V and 0 bases from J, the junction contained 2 bases not matched to a gene. From germline, CDR1 is SGHRS and CDR2 YFSETQ. The CDR3 is 15 amino acids. Here the CDR3 DNA reads TGCGCCAGCAGCTCGACAGGGGATAGCAATCAGCCCCAGCATTTT. Its protein is CASSSTGDSNQPQHF.

The chain is built from TRBV19 and TRBJ2-7; the D gene is possibly TRBD2 (6 bases). The CDR3 extends over 13 amino acids. The V end was cut by 3 bases, the J end by 6 bases, with 12 bases between. Germline CDR1 and CDR2: LNHDA and SQIVND (reference sequence). The CDR3 sequence: CASSISSVSEQYF. DNA of the CDR3: TGTGCCAGTAGTATCTCTAGCGTGAGCGAGCAGTACTTC.

V usage is TRBV10-1 and J usage is TRBJ2-7; weak D call: TRBD2 (5 bases). The V gene's germline CDR1 is WNHNN and CDR2 SYGVQD (reference sequence). V lost 4 bases and J lost 2, with 12 bases in between. The CDR3 loop spans 14 amino acids. The CDR3 spells CASSAVPGTYEQYF. In DNA form, the CDR3 reads TGCGCCAGCAGTGCGGTCCCCGGGACCTACGAGCAGTACTTC.

This clone has more than one count but fewer than ten. V is TRBV14 and J is TRBJ1-1; D is possibly TRBD1 (5 bases). The germline V gene encodes CDR1 SGHDN and CDR2 FVKESK. The CDR3 length is 14 residues. V lost 4 bases and J lost 7, with 16 bases in between. The chain's CDR3 is CASSPAGLPREAFF. CDR3 coding DNA: TGTGCCAGCAGCCCTGCAGGGCTACCACGTGAAGCTTTCTTT.

The rearrangement links TRBV5-1 to TRBJ2-3; weak D call: TRBD2 (6 bases). Per the germline V gene, CDR1 is SGHRS and CDR2 is YFSETQ. The germline V and J ends were trimmed by 3 bases and 8 bases, with 19 bases remaining between them. CDR3 length equals 15 residues. CDR3 region: CASSSFGGKESTQYF. The CDR3 bases are TGCGCCAGCAGCTCCTTTGGCGGGAAGGAGAGTACGCAGTATTTT. Full variable domain (missing parts from reference TRBV5-1 and TRBJ2-3): KAGVTQTPRYLIKTRGQQVTLSCSPISGHRSVSWYQQTPGQGLQFLFEYFSETQRNKGNFPGRFSGRQFSNSRSEMNVSTLELGDSALYLCASSSFGGKESTQYFGPGTRLTVL.

V usage is TRBV5-1 and J usage is TRBJ1-1, with a tentative D call TRBD1 (6 bases). Trimming removed 4 bases at V and 4 bases at J, with 20 bases between. The CDR3 loop spans 16 amino acids. Germline V gene sequence: CDR1 SGHRS, CDR2 YFSETQ. CDR3 in amino acids: CASSPGGGEGTTEAFF. CDR3 coding DNA: TGCGCCAGCAGCCCCGGGGGCGGGGAGGGCACCACTGAAGCTTTCTTT.

The chain uses TRBV25-1 and TRBJ1-2; TRBD1 matches 8 bases. V dropped 7 bases and J dropped 5; count of bases not matched to a gene: 6. The CDR3 runs to 13 residues. Germline V gives CDR1 MGHDK, CDR2 SYGVNS. As DNA, the CDR3 is TGTGCCAGCAATACCGGGACAGGATATGGCTACACCTTC. This gives the protein CASNTGTGYGYTF.

The CDR3 nucleotides are TGTGCCAGCAGCGTAGGAGCGGAATCCGGTGGTACGCAGTATTTT. Protein product: CASSVGAESGGTQYF. The chain combines TRBV9 with TRBJ2-3, with a possible D match to TRBD2 (5 bases). The CDR3 has 15 amino acids. The V and J ends lost 0 bases and 8 bases respectively, with 16 bases between them. CDR1 is SGDLS and CDR2 is YYNGEE in the germline V gene.

The V call is TRBV28, the J call TRBJ1-2; no firm D call. Germline lookup yields CDR1 MDHEN and CDR2 SYDVKM. V was pared by 7 bases and J by 4 bases, with 16 bases between. The CDR3 has 14 residues. The DNA for the CDR3 is TGTGCCAGCACCCGGACGGGAACTCCCTATGGCTACACCTTC. This gives the protein CASTRTGTPYGYTF.

The chain links TRBV5-4 to TRBJ2-5, with 15 nucleotides matching TRBD2. The CDR3 spans 17 residues. Looked up from germline, CDR1 is SGHNT and CDR2 is YYREEE (reference sequence). V was clipped by 4 bases and J by 5 bases; unmatched bases: 9. This chain's CDR3 is CASSKGLAGGGGETQYF. The CDR3, as DNA: TGTGCCAGCAGCAAGGGACTAGCGGGGGGCGGAGGGGAGACCCAGTACTTC.

The chain has TRBV25-1 and TRBJ2-7, with D possibly TRBD2 on 6 matching bases. CDR3 length: 15 amino acids. Trimming removed 6 bases from V and 7 bases from J, with 22 bases in between. The germline V gene encodes CDR1 MGHDK and CDR2 SYGVNS. The CDR3 DNA reads TGTGCCAGCAGGCCCCGGGGGTGGGGCGGCGGGGAGCAGTACTTC. This gives the protein CASRPRGWGGGEQYF.

The V gene is TRBV7-9, the J gene TRBJ1-2; 7 bases are shared with TRBD1. V lost 5 bases and J lost 5; bases outside the gene matches: 5. Germline assignment: CDR1 SEHNR and CDR2 FQNEAQ (reference sequence). This CDR3 has 13 amino acids. The CDR3 DNA is TGTGCCAGCAGCACCCGACAGGGATATGGCTACACCTTC. Protein product: CASSTRQGYGYTF. Together with reference TRBV7-9 and TRBJ1-2, the CDR3 gives the full variable domain: DTGVSQNPRHKITKRGQNVTFRCDPISEHNRLYWYRQTLGQGPEFLTYFQNEAQLEKSRLLSDRFSAERPKGSFSTLEIQRTEQGDSAMYLCASSTRQGYGYTFGSGTRLTVV.

This clone was detected only once. V is TRBV7-6 and J is TRBJ1-4; TRBD1 is a possible D gene (5 bases). The germline CDR1 and CDR2 sequences are SGHVS and FNYEAQ. V was clipped by 1 base and J by 7 bases, with 13 bases between them. The length of the CDR3 is 15 residues. The CDR3 nucleotides read TGTGCCAGCAGCTTAGGTCCAGGGATCGGTGAAAAACTGTTTTTT. Translated: CASSLGPGIGEKLFF.

Concerning this clone itself: The same CDR3 can be traced to other DNA sequences in this sample. This chain connects TRBV5-1 to TRBJ2-7, with D possibly being TRBD2 (6 bases). The CDR3 totals 17 residues. V was trimmed by 0 bases and J by 2 bases, leaving 18 bases between them. Germline lookup yields CDR1 SGHRS and CDR2 YFSETQ. The CDR3 protein is CASSLAGVFPHPYEQYF. The DNA for the CDR3 is TGCGCCAGCAGCTTGGCGGGGGTATTCCCACACCCCTACGAGCAGTACTTC.

This clone turned up a few times. J is TRBJ1-5 and V is TRBV6-1, with D perhaps matching TRBD1 (6 bases). V lost 0 bases, J lost 15 bases, and 21 bases lay in between. CDR3 length equals 15 residues. Germline loops: CDR1 MNHNS, CDR2 SASEGT. CDR3 DNA: TGTGCCAGCAGTGAAGCACGATGGACAGTTTCCAAACTGCATTTT. Protein: CASSEARWTVSKLHF.

The V and J genes are TRBV5-1 and TRBJ2-3, with TRBD2 identical over 9 bases. V was pared by 0 bases and J by 0 bases, with 5 bases of the junction left unmatched. Germline CDR1 SGHRS, CDR2 YFSETQ. CDR3 length: 17 amino acids. CDR3 bases: TGCGCCAGCAGCTTGGGTAGCGGGGGCCATAGCACAGATACGCAGTATTTT. It yields the protein CASSLGSGGHSTDTQYF.

The rearrangement links TRBV11-2 to TRBJ1-2; 7 nucleotides align to TRBD1. There are 12 residues in the CDR3. In germline, CDR1 is SGHAT, CDR2 FQNNGV. Trimming cost V 5 bases and J 7 bases; bases outside gene matches: 4. The DNA for the CDR3 is TGTGCCAGCAGCCCGCGACAGGGTGGCTACACCTTC. It codes for CASSPRQGGYTF.

The chain joins TRBV25-1 to TRBJ2-3, with 7 nucleotides matching TRBD1. From germline, CDR1 is MGHDK and CDR2 SYGVNS. This CDR3 is 16 amino acids long. V gave up 3 bases and J gave up 1 base; unmatched junction bases: 7. CDR3 nucleotide sequence: TGTGCCAGCAGTGACTCTCCCGGACAGGGCACAGATACGCAGTATTTT. Translation gives CASSDSPGQGTDTQYF. Full variable domain (rest looked up from reference TRBV25-1 and TRBJ2-3): EADIYQTPRYLVIGTGKKITLECSQTMGHDKMYWYQQDPGMELHLIHYSYGVNSTEKGDLSSESTVSRIRTEHFPLTLESARPSHTSQYLCASSDSPGQGTDTQYFGPGTRLTVL.